These T cell receptor beta chains were read from a single sample in a study of T cell responses to AZD1222 COVID-19 vaccine. Some clones are missing from TCRdb's copy, which holds only in-frame ones; the method was immunoSEQ multiplex PCR. Found here are about 130,000 clones, about nine tenths of them singletons; the top ten hold under 25%. The material was peripheral blood, obtained on day 0 of AZD1222 vaccination. Receptor source: an adult in good health. Each CDR3 is given with its conserved first and last residue. Fields, in order: D gene, J gene, CDR3 length, V gene, CDR3 protein. The D gene is left open where the match is weak.

d_gene: -; j_gene: TRBJ2-3; len: 14; v_gene: TRBV10-1; CDR3aa: CASSVGGSTDTQYF
d_gene: TRBD1; j_gene: TRBJ2-3; len: 14; v_gene: TRBV18; CDR3aa: CASSPTGEADTQYF
d_gene: -; j_gene: TRBJ1-6; len: 16; v_gene: TRBV5-1; CDR3aa: CASSGGPHDGNSPLHF
d_gene: -; j_gene: TRBJ2-7; len: 13; v_gene: TRBV7-9; CDR3aa: CASSPGTTHGKYF
d_gene: TRBD1; j_gene: TRBJ2-2; len: 15; v_gene: TRBV5-1; CDR3aa: CASSPGTANTGELFF
d_gene: -; j_gene: TRBJ2-1; len: 12; v_gene: TRBV12-5; CDR3aa: CASALRGNEQFF
d_gene: TRBD1; j_gene: TRBJ1-5; len: 14; v_gene: TRBV10-3; CDR3aa: CATHGTASNQPQHF
d_gene: -; j_gene: TRBJ1-1; len: 14; v_gene: TRBV7-9; CDR3aa: CASSLEGGPLEAFF
d_gene: -; j_gene: TRBJ1-6; len: 16; v_gene: TRBV4-3; CDR3aa: CASSQYPGALDSPLHF
d_gene: -; j_gene: TRBJ1-1; len: 11; v_gene: TRBV4-1; CDR3aa: CASSHPGEAFF
d_gene: -; j_gene: TRBJ1-2; len: 12; v_gene: TRBV28; CDR3aa: CASSFFVYGYTF
d_gene: -; j_gene: TRBJ1-2; len: 14; v_gene: TRBV13; CDR3aa: CASSLIGDHYGYTF
d_gene: TRBD1; j_gene: TRBJ1-1; len: 16; v_gene: TRBV28; CDR3aa: CASSPKMDRGGTEAFF
d_gene: -; j_gene: TRBJ1-6; len: 14; v_gene: TRBV2; CDR3aa: CASSEALLGSPLHF
d_gene: -; j_gene: TRBJ1-6; len: 15; v_gene: TRBV18; CDR3aa: CASSDQGSANSPLHF
d_gene: -; j_gene: TRBJ1-6; len: 13; v_gene: TRBV6-5; CDR3aa: CASSSTSDSPLHF
d_gene: -; j_gene: TRBJ2-7; len: 15; v_gene: TRBV28; CDR3aa: CASSLLAAGQNEQYF
d_gene: TRBD2; j_gene: TRBJ2-7; len: 17; v_gene: TRBV5-1; CDR3aa: CASSPTIGSGGVYEQYF
d_gene: -; j_gene: TRBJ1-1; len: 14; v_gene: TRBV11-3; CDR3aa: CASSLRHPNTEAFF
d_gene: -; j_gene: TRBJ1-3; len: 13; v_gene: TRBV5-1; CDR3aa: CASSVGFGNTIYF
d_gene: -; j_gene: TRBJ1-2; len: 16; v_gene: TRBV4-3; CDR3aa: CASSQVPPDGAYGYTF
d_gene: TRBD2; j_gene: TRBJ2-1; len: 16; v_gene: TRBV3-1/TRBV3-2; CDR3aa: CASVRFSGGGPHEQFF
d_gene: TRBD1; j_gene: TRBJ2-7; len: 13; v_gene: TRBV6-6; CDR3aa: CASSPGTGGEQYF
d_gene: -; j_gene: TRBJ1-3; len: 16; v_gene: TRBV27; CDR3aa: CASRSQGPIPGNTIYF
d_gene: TRBD1; j_gene: TRBJ1-3; len: 15; v_gene: TRBV2; CDR3aa: CASSEEGTETNTIYF
d_gene: -; j_gene: TRBJ1-1; len: 13; v_gene: TRBV11-3; CDR3aa: CASSLSPSLEAFF
d_gene: -; j_gene: TRBJ1-1; len: 13; v_gene: TRBV7-9; CDR3aa: CASESSDRSEAFF
d_gene: TRBD1; j_gene: TRBJ1-1; len: 13; v_gene: TRBV29-1; CDR3aa: CSVNRDRNTEAFF
d_gene: -; j_gene: TRBJ2-1; len: 12; v_gene: TRBV7-2; CDR3aa: CASSHGLDEQFF
d_gene: -; j_gene: TRBJ2-2; len: 13; v_gene: TRBV7-9; CDR3aa: CASSLVEGGELFF
d_gene: TRBD1; j_gene: TRBJ1-2; len: 13; v_gene: TRBV19; CDR3aa: CASSPGQSYGYTF
d_gene: TRBD1; j_gene: TRBJ1-2; len: 16; v_gene: TRBV4-1; CDR3aa: CASSQGQARANYGYTF
d_gene: TRBD1; j_gene: TRBJ1-2; len: 16; v_gene: TRBV19; CDR3aa: CASSSNSRGQGYGYTF
d_gene: TRBD1; j_gene: TRBJ1-2; len: 12; v_gene: TRBV11-1; CDR3aa: CASSDRAEGYTF
d_gene: -; j_gene: TRBJ2-7; len: 13; v_gene: TRBV14; CDR3aa: CASSQVVPGEQYF
d_gene: TRBD1; j_gene: TRBJ1-6; len: 16; v_gene: TRBV4-3; CDR3aa: CASSQNPDRGESPLHF
d_gene: TRBD1; j_gene: TRBJ1-3; len: 14; v_gene: TRBV6-5; CDR3aa: CAIRPTGTGNTIYF
d_gene: -; j_gene: TRBJ1-3; len: 17; v_gene: TRBV28; CDR3aa: CASMSFGRQSSGNTIYF
d_gene: -; j_gene: TRBJ1-2; len: 14; v_gene: TRBV15; CDR3aa: CATSRRTDNYGYTF
d_gene: -; j_gene: TRBJ2-7; len: 15; v_gene: TRBV7-9; CDR3aa: CASSLRTAVGYEQYF
d_gene: -; j_gene: TRBJ2-7; len: 14; v_gene: TRBV7-9; CDR3aa: CASSLGTETYEQYF
d_gene: TRBD1; j_gene: TRBJ2-7; len: 14; v_gene: TRBV4-3; CDR3aa: CASSPGQGGYEQYF
d_gene: -; j_gene: TRBJ1-2; len: 11; v_gene: TRBV2; CDR3aa: CASVRDYGYTF
d_gene: -; j_gene: TRBJ1-5; len: 17; v_gene: TRBV7-2; CDR3aa: CASSLASTAIGDQPQHF
d_gene: -; j_gene: TRBJ2-6; len: 18; v_gene: TRBV9; CDR3aa: CASSVLERGSSGANVLTF
d_gene: -; j_gene: TRBJ1-2; len: 14; v_gene: TRBV2; CDR3aa: CASSQNRDGYGYTF
d_gene: -; j_gene: TRBJ2-3; len: 14; v_gene: TRBV7-9; CDR3aa: CASSLGSSTYTQYF
d_gene: -; j_gene: TRBJ2-1; len: 18; v_gene: TRBV6-2/TRBV6-3; CDR3aa: CASSPIMDFGPLYNEQFF
d_gene: TRBD1; j_gene: TRBJ2-7; len: 13; v_gene: TRBV6-5; CDR3aa: CASSYPGGNEQYF
d_gene: -; j_gene: TRBJ1-1; len: 13; v_gene: TRBV7-9; CDR3aa: CASSFGGNTEAFF
d_gene: TRBD2; j_gene: TRBJ2-7; len: 15; v_gene: TRBV9; CDR3aa: CASSRGGADVYEQYF
d_gene: -; j_gene: TRBJ1-6; len: 15; v_gene: TRBV2; CDR3aa: CASSERRQPNSPLHF
d_gene: -; j_gene: TRBJ1-5; len: 13; v_gene: TRBV7-6; CDR3aa: CASSLGENQPQHF
d_gene: -; j_gene: TRBJ1-5; len: 12; v_gene: TRBV6-2/TRBV6-3; CDR3aa: CASSYTYQPQHF
d_gene: TRBD1; j_gene: TRBJ1-5; len: 15; v_gene: TRBV4-3; CDR3aa: CASSQLTGANQPQHF